Sequencing of this T cell receptor beta chain was carried out in a study of cytomegalovirus exposure and HLA in healthy donors (dated by TCRdb to the late 2010s). Regarding the study in general: An earlier analysis of several hundred of the donors reported approximately 290 Gb of sequence data and some 120 million unique TCR beta sequences from some 180 million T cells. About 330 gigabases of sequencing data and roughly 80 million unique TCR sequences made up an early release that covered fewer than 650 HLA-typed donors. Typing coverage varied by locus: roughly 629-640 donors for A, B, C, DRB1 and DQB1; approximately 560 for DQA1; over 600 for DPA1; approximately 490 for DPB1. The study aimed to test whether cataloging public T cell receptors could reveal signatures of past pathogen exposure. In addition to the first cohort of 666 subjects, a separate validation cohort of about 120 different subjects was used. Donor age, sex, ethnicity and CMV serostatus were collected together with the repertoire data. In a later genetic analysis, genome-wide SNP genotypes for about three fifths of the roughly 670 donors were used, and that subset was treated as a discovery cohort. The later analysis used no new phenotypic data to find candidate immune exposures, relying instead on TCR beta sequences and their occurrence across donors. High-throughput TCR immunosequencing, statistical association of individual TCRs with disease status, and machine learning were combined to predict cytomegalovirus infection status. The study profiled the T cell repertoires of hundreds of subjects by immunosequencing and related them to cytomegalovirus serostatus. In an earlier analysis of over 550 of the donors, high-throughput TCR beta sequencing was used to judge whether each TCR beta V gene segment behaved as functional or pseudogenic. Among the roughly 400 genotyped donors, around 81% belonged to the genetic ancestry cluster associated with self-reported Caucasian donors. Both class I and class II loci were covered by HLA typing, at four-digit resolution. A later analysis re-examined previously published TCR beta repertoires from roughly 650 donors and added high-resolution HLA genotyping to investigate patterns of TCR occurrence. All discovery cohort repertoires had been generated using a single sequencing platform. Roughly 5 DR-DQ haplotypes were handled as single units for association and clustering, since linkage in the cohort was strong. Among 300 to 500 genotyped donors of the cohort, an average of around 250,000 unique TCR beta nucleotide sequences was sequenced per donor, of which 15% to 20% were non-productive.

Comment on this clone: Its antigen is not yet known. The sample holds no much larger clone one base away, and base qualities are not on file.

The cohort comprised several hundred healthy bone marrow donors. Cohort members were all nominally healthy when sampled, although unrecorded immune exposures were likely present. The donor was CMV seronegative and was included in the group of several hundred seronegative cohort members. Every donor gave a peripheral blood sample, and the peripheral blood mononuclear cells from that sample were used for TCR beta sequencing. The Qiagen DNeasy Blood Extraction Kit was used to extract genomic DNA from the blood cell samples. What the study reported, not specific to this receptor: Because counts were too low, 15 to 20 rarely observed V segments, including chromosome 9 orphons, were left out of the earlier analysis of about 620 of the donors. Across donors, most TCR sequences were observed very rarely, whereas some public TCRs were present in many individuals. A later genetic analysis reported fewer N-insertions in productive TCRs among donors in an Asian-associated ancestry cluster than the approximately 700-donor mean. In an earlier analysis of roughly 560 of the donors, most TCR beta V segments were observed in productive rearrangements about 90% or about 30% of the time, broadly matching IMGT annotations. The study gave a list of about 150 TCR beta chains associated with cytomegalovirus. A later genetic analysis associated a missense DCLRE1C variant with V-gene and J-gene trimming of TCR beta chains, and an independent cohort replicated the association. At a false discovery rate of 0.05, a later analysis linked fewer than 20,000 TCR beta sequences to specific HLA alleles. When HLA alleles, especially DR and DQ, strongly co-occurred, TCR associations were difficult to assign to individual alleles. In a later analysis, HLA-associated TCR beta chains showed more clonal expansion and lower generation probabilities than non-associated chains that were equally common. This cohort had only TCR beta chains sequenced, and the lack of alpha or paired-chain data limited which features could be detected. Most CMV-associated TCR beta chains appeared to be HLA-restricted in a later analysis, and the HLA associations seemed to be driven largely by CMV exposure. A further reported finding was that TCR beta sequences accurately predicted the HLA-A and HLA-B alleles for most subjects in the first cohort. Linkage disequilibrium might explain the correlated functional status among segregating V segments, but an unknown experimental factor could not be excluded. According to a later analysis, parvovirus B19, influenza, CMV and Epstein-Barr virus appeared linked to several top co-occurrence clusters. The classifier was reported to diagnose cytomegalovirus status with high specificity and sensitivity in both the original and validation cohorts. According to a later analysis, TCR association rates differed among HLA loci, with DRB1 alleles showing the most associated TCRs and HLA-C alleles showing the fewest. In vitro tests confirmed that a few of the cytomegalovirus-associated TCR beta chains recognize cytomegalovirus antigens. Because HLA typing was missing for some donors at each locus, association tests included only the typed subset. Roughly uniform sequencing depth across donors was assumed in presence/absence analyses, although this assumption may not hold. Immune exposure information for the cohort was limited to CMV serostatus. The authors suggested that the approach could potentially be extended to other disease states and immunological phenotypes. A group of highly shared sequence variants was considered likely to be a technical artifact of the sequencing pipeline. Some IMGT-functional V segments, including TRBV6-2 and TRBV6-3, could not be told apart with the 87-base-pair reads, so those segments were excluded.

V loses 2 bases, J loses 5 bases, and the germline ends lie 21 bases apart. The germline V gene (reference sequence) yields LNHNV for CDR1 and YYDKDF for CDR2. Including the terminal cysteine and phenylalanine, the CDR3 comprises 17 residues. Just CDR3 DNA is preserved here, 51 bases in frame from base 1. The method was the immunoSEQ multiplex PCR assay. A mixture of 60 forward primers for TCR Vbeta segments and 13 reverse primers for TCR Jbeta segments was used in the multiplex PCR. Amplification of the CDR3 region of rearranged TCR beta genes was performed with a multiplex PCR assay on genomic DNA. On the Illumina HiSeq System, the amplified TCR beta libraries were sequenced as 87-base-pair reads. In the source study's methods: In a later analysis, roughly 80 million unique TCR beta chains were counted across the 500 to 850 repertoires, and around 10 million of these chains were shared by at least two donors. A nearest-neighbor algorithm error-corrected the raw reads and collapsed the reads into unique sequences, merging closely related sequences to remove PCR and sequencing errors. To assign V, D and J gene segments, CDR3 sequences were aligned to IMGT reference sequences. Each retained sequence needed at least a six-nucleotide match to both a V gene segment and a J gene segment. A rearrangement was called productive if the CDR3 had no stop codons and remained in frame with V and J, and every other rearrangement was called non-productive. Following IMGT convention, CDR3 was defined as the stretch from the second conserved V-encoded cysteine to the conserved J-encoded phenylalanine. Sequences without an unambiguous match to a single V gene segment were excluded from the earlier analysis of approximately 600 of the donors. An earlier analysis of 587 of the donors called V segments functional above 56.7% productive rearrangements and segregating when the between-donor standard deviation exceeded 5%. A statistical classification framework was built for diagnosing cytomegalovirus status from the catalog of TCR beta chain sequences. V and J gene assignment, in a later analysis, came from comparing TCR nucleotide sequences with IMGT/GENE-DB human TR gene sequences. Using the TCRdist pipeline, a later analysis assigned CDR3 sequences along with most-parsimonious VDJ recombination scenarios. In a later analysis, each TCR beta chain was defined by its CDR3 amino acid sequence together with its V-gene family, and reads without a unique V-gene family were excluded. As a way to deal with suspected cross-contamination and a sequencing artifact, a later analysis dropped roughly 620 nucleotide sequences that were highly shared and had low generation probability. For each public chain, a later analysis derived a clonal expansion index from normalized ranks of inferred template counts within each repertoire. Generation probabilities in a later analysis came from a VDJ recombination model fitted to out-of-frame rearrangements, and those results were checked against IGoR. Hypergeometric tests were used in a later analysis to score TCR-TCR, TCR-HLA and TCR-CMV co-occurrence, with a repertoire-size bias correction applied to the TCR pairs. False discovery rates were estimated in a later analysis by permuting HLA or CMV assignments 20 times. In a later analysis, co-occurring TCRs were grouped using DBSCAN, and TCRdist sequence similarity was added for clustering within HLA-allele-positive subsets. Repertoires with fewer than 30,000 or more than 120,000 public chains were left out of co-occurrence clustering, as were a handful of repertoires with anomalous nucleotide sharing. TCRdb mirrors the immuneACCESS table, restricted to in-frame sequences. Some clones are absent from its copies; in checked studies, under half trace to an unresolved V gene, and the reason for the others is unknown. The D gene and trimming were derived from the DNA, and the V and J assignments and clone size from that table. The sample includes about 150,000 clones, with 79% observed a single time. The ten largest clones take up 0.85% to 1.4% of the sample.

The receptor chain draws on TRBV15 and TRBJ2-5, with a weak D call of TRBD1 (6 bases match). The sample was PBMCs. The clonotype comes from a male donor in good health and CMV-seronegative. The CDR3 protein: CATSRKGAGAIRETQYF. Read as DNA, the sequence is TGTGCCACCAGCAGAAAAGGGGCAGGGGCGATAAGGGAGACCCAGTACTTC.